This T cell receptor (beta chain) was profiled in a study of human T cells and chemical hapten exposure. TCRdb recomputed calls from the RACE reads with MiXCR, one row per CDR3 protein. The table records some 400,000 distinct CDR3 sequences, roughly 4.8% of them present only once. With 9 bases removed from V and 5 bases from J, the gap between germline ends came to 17 bases. Looked up from germline, CDR1 is MNHEY and CDR2 is SVGEGT. This CDR3 spans 13 amino acids. Only a few counts were recorded for this clonotype. The sample's time point: patch test 1, 2 weeks after DPC sensitization. Described treatment: therapeutic diphenylcyclopropenone sensitization with weekly scalp DPC. Those who donated were patients with alopecia, 18 to 70 years of age, and suitable for DPC.

The receptor was isolated from a woman aged 45-59 years with alopecia areata. Some clones in this sample may be carry-over from other donors' samples. This chain links TRBV6-2 or TRBV6-3 with TRBJ2-7; D is possibly TRBD1 (6 bases). Sample: whole blood, taken in connection with sensitization to the hapten diphenylcyclopropenone (DPC). The CDR3 spells CASSSTGSHEQYF. The CDR3, as DNA: TGTGCCAGTTCCTCGACAGGATCCCACGAGCAGTACTTC.